These T cell receptor beta chains were read from a single sample in a study of T cells in Graves' hyperthyroidism and ophthalmopathy. TCRdb reanalysed the multiplex PCR reads using MiXCR and keeps one entry per CDR3 protein. Among hundreds of thousands of distinct CDR3 sequences listed, about a sixth were seen once. Material for sequencing was blood. The receptors come from a woman aged 40 to 50 with Graves' ophthalmopathy. The CDR3 runs from the conserved cysteine through the conserved F or W. The D gene is left open where the match is weak. Clone sizes are given selectively: once, few, many, or a class where the clone is expanded.

v_call: TRBV28; d_call: -; clone_size: few; j_call: TRBJ1-4; cdr3_nt: TGTGCCAGCAGTCCGGTCCGGGACACACCAAATGAAAAACTGTTTTTT; cdr3_aa: CASSPVRDTPNEKLFF
v_call: TRBV7-9; d_call: -; clone_size: -; j_call: TRBJ1-5; cdr3_nt: TGTGCCAGCAGCTTAGGCCGGGGAGTCAATCAGCCCCAGCATTTT; cdr3_aa: CASSLGRGVNQPQHF
v_call: TRBV20-1; d_call: -; clone_size: few; j_call: TRBJ2-3; cdr3_nt: TGCAGTGCTGATGCTCTACCAGGGACAGATACGCAGTATTTT; cdr3_aa: CSADALPGTDTQYF
v_call: TRBV11-2; d_call: -; clone_size: many; j_call: TRBJ2-1; cdr3_nt: TGTGCCAGCAGCTTCTCACGGGGGGCCCGCATTGAGCAGTTCTTC; cdr3_aa: CASSFSRGARIEQFF
v_call: TRBV20-1; d_call: -; clone_size: -; j_call: TRBJ1-4; cdr3_nt: TGCAGTGCCGTCTACAGGGATCCAACTAATGAAAAACTGTTTTTT; cdr3_aa: CSAVYRDPTNEKLFF
v_call: TRBV7-9; d_call: -; clone_size: -; j_call: TRBJ2-7; cdr3_nt: TGTGCCAGCAGCAGAGACAGAAGCTACTACGGGCAGTACTTC; cdr3_aa: CASSRDRSYYGQYF
v_call: TRBV15; d_call: -; clone_size: many; j_call: TRBJ1-1; cdr3_nt: TGTGCCACCAGCAGACCCGGGACAAAGGACACTGAAGCTTTCTTT; cdr3_aa: CATSRPGTKDTEAFF
v_call: TRBV12-3/TRBV12-4; d_call: TRBD1; clone_size: many; j_call: TRBJ2-5; cdr3_nt: TGTGCCAGCAGTTTTACCACCGGGACAGGGAAAGAGACCCAGTACTTC; cdr3_aa: CASSFTTGTGKETQYF
v_call: TRBV30; d_call: -; clone_size: once; j_call: TRBJ2-1; cdr3_nt: TGTGCCTGGAACCCGAATGGAGACGGTGAGCAGTTCTTC; cdr3_aa: CAWNPNGDGEQFF
v_call: TRBV7-3; d_call: TRBD2; clone_size: few; j_call: TRBJ2-3; cdr3_nt: TGTGCCAGCAGCTTCGCCCCTAAAGGGAGCGGGGGGTTCGGGGATACGCAGTATTTT; cdr3_aa: CASSFAPKGSGGFGDTQYF
v_call: TRBV28; d_call: TRBD2; clone_size: many; j_call: TRBJ2-1; cdr3_nt: TGTGCTAGCGGCCTAGCGGGACCCAATGAGCAGTTCTTC; cdr3_aa: CASGLAGPNEQFF
v_call: TRBV7-9; d_call: TRBD1; clone_size: -; j_call: TRBJ1-1; cdr3_nt: TGTGCCATCACCGAACAGGGGATCTACACTGAAGCTTTCTTT; cdr3_aa: CAITEQGIYTEAFF
v_call: TRBV12-3/TRBV12-4; d_call: -; clone_size: many; j_call: TRBJ1-3; cdr3_nt: TGTGCCAGCAGTTTACAGTCTGTCTCTGGAAACACCATATATTTT; cdr3_aa: CASSLQSVSGNTIYF
v_call: TRBV5-1; d_call: -; clone_size: few; j_call: TRBJ2-5; cdr3_nt: TGCGCCAGCAGCCCCGATTCCTATGCCGAGACCCAGTACTTC; cdr3_aa: CASSPDSYAETQYF
v_call: TRBV13; d_call: -; clone_size: many; j_call: TRBJ2-7; cdr3_nt: TGTGCCAGCAGCTTTGGAAGGGATTACGAGCAGTACTTC; cdr3_aa: CASSFGRDYEQYF
v_call: TRBV20-1; d_call: TRBD1; clone_size: -; j_call: TRBJ1-4; cdr3_nt: TGCAGTGCTCCCAGATCCGGACAGGCCGAAAAACTGTTTTTT; cdr3_aa: CSAPRSGQAEKLFF
v_call: TRBV10-2; d_call: -; clone_size: few; j_call: TRBJ1-1; cdr3_nt: TGCGCCAGCAGTGTTGGGATTTTTGGGAGGGGATCAAACACTGAAGCTTTCTTT; cdr3_aa: CASSVGIFGRGSNTEAFF
v_call: TRBV12-3/TRBV12-4; d_call: -; clone_size: few; j_call: TRBJ2-4; cdr3_nt: TGTGCCAGCAGTCCCACTGGGGCCAAAAACATTCAGTACTTC; cdr3_aa: CASSPTGAKNIQYF
v_call: TRBV13; d_call: -; clone_size: -; j_call: TRBJ2-3; cdr3_nt: TGTGCCAGCAGCTTAGGCGGTCGGGGAACGAGCACAGATACGCAGTATTTT; cdr3_aa: CASSLGGRGTSTDTQYF
v_call: TRBV18; d_call: -; clone_size: few; j_call: TRBJ1-1; cdr3_nt: TGTGCCAGCTCACCATCGCAGGGACCGAACACTGAAGCTTTCTTT; cdr3_aa: CASSPSQGPNTEAFF
v_call: TRBV10-3; d_call: TRBD2; clone_size: -; j_call: TRBJ2-1; cdr3_nt: TGTGCCATCAGTGATTTCGGGGGGGCTTCATACAATGAGCAGTTCTTC; cdr3_aa: CAISDFGGASYNEQFF
v_call: TRBV3-1; d_call: TRBD2; clone_size: few; j_call: TRBJ2-5; cdr3_nt: TGTGCCAGCAGGGTAGCGGGAGTCGGAGAAGAGACCCAGTACTTC; cdr3_aa: CASRVAGVGEETQYF
v_call: TRBV5-8; d_call: -; clone_size: -; j_call: TRBJ2-7; cdr3_nt: TGTGCCAGCAGCTTGATCCCAGGAAGCTCCTACGAGCAGTACTTC; cdr3_aa: CASSLIPGSSYEQYF
v_call: TRBV2; d_call: TRBD2; clone_size: many; j_call: TRBJ2-3; cdr3_nt: TGTGCCAGCAGTTATACGACTAGCGGGAATACAGATACGCAGTATTTT; cdr3_aa: CASSYTTSGNTDTQYF
v_call: TRBV10-3; d_call: -; clone_size: few; j_call: TRBJ1-2; cdr3_nt: TGTGCCCTCTCCCAGGAGCGATCTAATGGCTACACCTTC; cdr3_aa: CALSQERSNGYTF
v_call: TRBV20-1; d_call: -; clone_size: many; j_call: TRBJ1-5; cdr3_nt: TGCAGTGCTAGTGTACAGCCCAATCAGCCCCAGCATTTT; cdr3_aa: CSASVQPNQPQHF
v_call: TRBV27; d_call: -; clone_size: many; j_call: TRBJ1-1; cdr3_nt: TGTGCCAGCAGTGGACTGCAGGGAGAGGACACTGAAGCTTTCTTT; cdr3_aa: CASSGLQGEDTEAFF
v_call: TRBV7-9; d_call: -; clone_size: -; j_call: TRBJ2-7; cdr3_nt: TGTGCCAGCAGCTTAGAGTCAGGCGAGCAGTACTTC; cdr3_aa: CASSLESGEQYF
v_call: TRBV20-1; d_call: -; clone_size: many; j_call: TRBJ2-7; cdr3_nt: TGCAGTGCCCCCATTGGGGGCTACGAGCAGTACTTC; cdr3_aa: CSAPIGGYEQYF
v_call: TRBV5-5; d_call: TRBD1; clone_size: -; j_call: TRBJ2-2; cdr3_nt: TGTGCCAGCAGCAGGCGACAGGGGGCCGGGGAGCTGTTTTTT; cdr3_aa: CASSRRQGAGELFF
v_call: TRBV28; d_call: TRBD1; clone_size: many; j_call: TRBJ2-1; cdr3_nt: TGTGCCAGCAGGCCACCCGGGACAGGGTACAATGAGCAGTTCTTC; cdr3_aa: CASRPPGTGYNEQFF
v_call: TRBV10-3; d_call: TRBD1; clone_size: few; j_call: TRBJ1-1; cdr3_nt: TGTGCCACCTCAACAGGGGGCTTTGCTGAAGCTTTCTTT; cdr3_aa: CATSTGGFAEAFF
v_call: TRBV5-1; d_call: TRBD2; clone_size: few; j_call: TRBJ2-3; cdr3_nt: TGCGCCAGCAGCCAACCACTAGCGGGGGGCACAGATACGCAGTATTTT; cdr3_aa: CASSQPLAGGTDTQYF
v_call: TRBV5-1; d_call: -; clone_size: many; j_call: TRBJ2-7; cdr3_nt: TGCGCCAGCAGCTTGGACGACTACGAGCAGTACTTC; cdr3_aa: CASSLDDYEQYF
v_call: TRBV27; d_call: TRBD1; clone_size: -; j_call: TRBJ2-5; cdr3_nt: TGTGCCAGGCCGGGGACAGGGGATTATGAGACCCAGTACTTC; cdr3_aa: CARPGTGDYETQYF
v_call: TRBV7-9; d_call: -; clone_size: many; j_call: TRBJ2-1; cdr3_nt: TGTGCCAGCAGTTCACGACCGGGTCGCGGTTCTGAGCAGTTCTTC; cdr3_aa: CASSSRPGRGSEQFF
v_call: TRBV11-1; d_call: TRBD1; clone_size: -; j_call: TRBJ1-6; cdr3_nt: TGTGCCAGCAGATCCACAGGGGGCCGTAATTCACCCCTCCACTTT; cdr3_aa: CASRSTGGRNSPLHF
v_call: TRBV2; d_call: -; clone_size: few; j_call: TRBJ2-1; cdr3_nt: TGTGCCATCAGTGAGTCTAGATACTACAATGAAGGGCAGTTCTTC; cdr3_aa: CAISESRYYNEGQFF
v_call: TRBV5-1; d_call: TRBD2; clone_size: few; j_call: TRBJ2-1; cdr3_nt: TGCGCCAGCAGCGGGCGGGGAGGGCCATGGAATGAGCAGTTCTTC; cdr3_aa: CASSGRGGPWNEQFF
v_call: TRBV7-3; d_call: -; clone_size: many; j_call: TRBJ2-7; cdr3_nt: TGTGCCAGCAGCTTCGACAGTACCTACGAGCAGTACTTC; cdr3_aa: CASSFDSTYEQYF
v_call: TRBV20-1; d_call: -; clone_size: -; j_call: TRBJ2-2; cdr3_nt: TGCAGTGCTCCCACCTGGGGCACCGGGGAGCTGTTTTTT; cdr3_aa: CSAPTWGTGELFF
v_call: TRBV29-1; d_call: -; clone_size: -; j_call: TRBJ2-1; cdr3_nt: TGCAGCTCAAAGGGGGGGAGTTTTGAGCAGTTCTTC; cdr3_aa: CSSKGGSFEQFF
v_call: TRBV20-1; d_call: TRBD2; clone_size: -; j_call: TRBJ2-3; cdr3_nt: TGCAGTGCTAGTAGAATGGCTAGCGGGGGAGCAGATACGCAGTATTTT; cdr3_aa: CSASRMASGGADTQYF